This T cell receptor (beta chain) was observed in a study of response to subunit inactivated influenza vaccine. Study-wide results and limits: Seasonal influenza vaccination, on each occasion, was suggested by the authors to recruit few new T cells.

This CDR3 contains 13 residues. The V end was cut by 1 base, the J end by 13 bases, with 16 bases between. TCRdb re-called the RT-PCR reads through MiXCR, storing one row per CDR3 protein. The top ten clones hold 9.5% to 13% of a sample with around 180,000 distinct CDR3 sequences, around 9.2% of them seen once. As concerns this clonotype: Its cognate antigen is unknown.

The sample here was non-naive T cells sorted from PBMCs, taken on the day of vaccination. The chain uses TRBV12-3 or TRBV12-4 and TRBJ1-2; D is possibly TRBD1 (5 bases). The receptor comes from a man aged 50 to 60 who received an inactivated influenza vaccine. CDR3 protein: CASSLVGDGVRTF. The CDR3 nucleotides read TGTGCCAGCAGTTTAGTGGGGGACGGAGTTCGCACCTTC.